The clone carrying this T cell receptor beta chain has more than one count but fewer than ten. Its antigen is not identified. One entry per CDR3 protein results from TCRdb running MiXCR on the 5' RACE reads. The sample consists of around 340,000 distinct CDR3 sequences, more than 15% of them appearing once. This sample was taken from a study of T-cell memory formation after mild COVID-19. Overall study results and limits: That cross-reactive memory joined was suggested by some responding clones appearing in pre-infection memory.

Germline V gene sequence: CDR1 DFQATT, CDR2 SNEGSKA (reference sequence). There are 12 residues in the CDR3. The V and J genes are TRBV20-1 and TRBJ2-5, with D possibly matching TRBD2 (6 bases). The material sequenced was PBMCs or a T cell subset sorted from them (not recorded which). This clonotype originated in a man in his late teens or twenties who had mild COVID-19 (a few samples of this study predate the infection). Cell type and time point are not known. The CDR3 region is CSGSSAKETQYF. CDR3 DNA sequence: TGCAGCGGGTCTAGCGCTAAAGAGACCCAGTACTTC.